This is a list of T cell receptor beta chains from one sample in a study of graft-versus-host responses after intestinal transplantation. For these TCRs, the target antigens are not known. The data were produced by immunoSEQ multiplex PCR, yet TCRdb's version contains in-frame clones alone and is incomplete. The profile shows tens of thousands of clones, around 82% of them singletons. This material consisted of unstimulated CD4+ T cells sorted from spleen or lymph node cells, taken before transplant. These receptors came from a human donor who was the organ donor for an intestinal transplant. The CDR3 runs from the conserved cysteine through the conserved F or W. The D gene is left open where the match is weak.

>TRBV7-9|-|TRBJ1-4
CASSRRQPLLANEKLFF
>TRBV28|TRBD2|TRBJ2-1
CASSLWGSGENNEQFF
>TRBV7-8|-|TRBJ1-5
CASSTAWGGGNQPQHF
>TRBV6-6|-|TRBJ1-4
CASSYGATNEKLFF
>TRBV5-1|-|TRBJ1-1
CASSTGYGIVNTEAFF
>TRBV6-7|TRBD1|TRBJ1-6
CASRLVGHRGPNSPLHF
>TRBV15|-|TRBJ1-1
CATSRDRAGLSFF
>TRBV5-6|TRBD2|TRBJ2-1
CASSFGTIQFF
>TRBV7-8|TRBD1|TRBJ1-1
CASSPRQGTEAFF
>TRBV28|TRBD1|TRBJ1-1
CASSLTGQGTRTEAFF
>TRBV6-6|-|TRBJ2-3
CAGGLNTDTQYF
>TRBV20-1|TRBD1|TRBJ1-2
CSAQGDRF
>TRBV27|-|TRBJ1-4
CASGPAFRSEKLFF
>TRBV7-3|-|TRBJ1-6
CASSLTPGEGGSPLHF
>TRBV23-1|-|TRBJ1-4
CASSHLEGTNEKLFF
>TRBV5-4|-|TRBJ2-3
CASSLLTGRPDTQYF
>TRBV2|-|TRBJ1-2
CASSERNYGYTF
>TRBV29-1|TRBD2|TRBJ2-4
CSVAAGATKNIQYF
>TRBV11-2|-|TRBJ1-6
CASSLGREASPLHF
>TRBV6-1|TRBD1|TRBJ1-5
CASSQGVAPNQPQHF